The source of this T cell receptor beta chain is a study of OX40 agonist ivuxolimab in advanced cancers. Study-wide background: Enrollees could have had prior anti-PD-1, anti-PD-L1 or anti-CTLA-4 therapy, which over 35% had received.

Assay used: immunoSEQ multiplex PCR; TCRdb lists only in-frame clones, some missing. The sample includes roughly 40,000 clones, 82% of them seen just once. Trimming cost V 5 bases and J 1 base, with 11 bases left between them. From germline, CDR1 is SGHTA and CDR2 FQGTGA. There are 15 residues in the CDR3. The receptor was isolated from an adult with an advanced solid tumor such as melanoma, head and neck, liver or kidney cancer. The sample was CD4+ or CD8+ T cells sorted from blood, taken in a trial of the OX40 agonist ivuxolimab. This chain uses TRBV7-3 with TRBJ2-2; D may be TRBD2 (6 bases). The CDR3 sequence: CASSPFGGNTGELFF. The CDR3 DNA is TGTGCCAGCAGCCCCTTCGGGGGGAACACCGGGGAGCTGTTTTTT.